The 15 T cell receptor beta chains given below trace back to one sample, sequenced in a study of vaccination and CD4 T cells after COVID-19. The assay that was used to sequence DNA from cultured CD4+ T cells was the Oncomine TCR Beta short-read assay. TCRdb redid the calling of the PCR reads with MiXCR, one entry per CDR3 protein. The sample yields roughly 1,700 distinct CDR3 sequences, roughly 70% seen once. The treatment here: roughly nine-day PBMC culture with coronavirus spike peptide pools or control peptides (ViraFEST assay). Ahead of the COVID-19 pandemic (2011-2018), the CD4+ T cells of the unexposed donor were collected. For these TCRs, the target antigens are not known. The sample was CD4+ T cells from blood, cultured in vitro. All receptors come from a human donor in good health.

The chain employs TRBV7-3 and TRBJ2-5, with D possibly matching TRBD2 (6 bases). V lost 5 bases, J lost 3 bases, and 10 bases lay in between. The V gene's germline CDR1 is SGHTA and CDR2 FQGTGA. The CDR3 has 13 residues. DNA for the CDR3: TGTGCCAGCAGCAGCCCGGGGGAAGAGACCCAGTACTTC. Translation gives CASSSPGEETQYF.

The chain links TRBV10-2 to TRBJ2-4, with 15 bases lining up with TRBD2. CDR3 length equals 19 residues. J lost 1 base, V lost 3 bases, and 7 bases had no gene match. The germline CDR1 and CDR2 sequences are WSHSY and SAAADI. CDR3 protein: CASSEAGLAGGGAKNIQYF. In DNA form, the CDR3 reads TGCGCCAGCAGTGAAGCGGGACTAGCGGGAGGAGGTGCCAAAAACATTCAGTACTTC.

This clonotype has a single count. In DNA form, the CDR3 reads TGTGCCAGCAGTCCGGACAGGGGTGTGGACACCGGGGAGCTGTTTTTT. Translating it yields CASSPDRGVDTGELFF. The V and J genes are TRBV2 and TRBJ2-2, with 9 bases lining up with TRBD1. The CDR3 is 16 amino acids. Per the germline V gene, CDR1 is SNHLY and CDR2 is FYNNEI. V lost 5 bases, J lost 3 bases, and 7 bases stayed unmatched.

This clonotype was counted only a few times. This chain uses TRBV7-2 with TRBJ2-3, with TRBD2 as a possible D gene (5 bases). The CDR3 loop spans 12 amino acids. Trimming stripped 5 bases from V and 7 bases from J, with 10 bases between. The germline gives CDR1 SGHTA, CDR2 FQGNSA. CDR3 coding DNA: TGTGCCAGCAGCCTTGACTATCATACGCAGTATTTT. Protein product: CASSLDYHTQYF. Full variable domain (rest looked up from reference TRBV7-2 and TRBJ2-3): GAGVSQSPSNKVTEKGKDVELRCDPISGHTALYWYRQSLGQGLEFLIYFQGNSAPDKSGLPSDRFSAERTGGSVSTLTIQRTQQEDSAVYLCASSLDYHTQYFGPGTRLTVL.

J is TRBJ1-2 and V is TRBV7-9; TRBD1 is a possible D gene (5 bases). This CDR3 comprises 11 residues. The germline CDR1 and CDR2 sequences are SEHNR and FQNEAQ (reference sequence). The V end lost 5 bases, the J end lost 7 bases, and 8 bases lay between the germline ends. The CDR3 loop reads CASSAGFGYTF. DNA for the CDR3: TGTGCCAGCAGCGCAGGGTTTGGCTACACCTTC.

J is TRBJ1-5 and V is TRBV27; maybe TRBD1 (5 bases). The V end was cut by 3 bases, the J end by 5 bases, with 14 bases between. This CDR3 region has 15 residues. Germline loops: CDR1 MNHEY, CDR2 SMNVEV (reference sequence). The CDR3 sequence: CASSLGMGGYQPQHF. The CDR3 DNA is TGTGCCAGCAGTTTGGGCATGGGGGGATATCAGCCCCAGCATTTT.

The chain combines TRBV10-3 with TRBJ2-2, with D perhaps matching TRBD2 (6 bases). The CDR3 is made up of 16 amino acids. CDR1 ENHRY and CDR2 SYGVKD come from the germline V gene. Trimming stripped 6 bases from V and 6 bases from J, with 20 bases between. In nucleotides, the CDR3 is TGTGCCATCAGCTCCGGGACTCCCGGCCGAGCCGGGGAGCTGTTTTTT. Residues: CAISSGTPGRAGELFF.

This rearrangement joins TRBV28 to TRBJ1-2, with a weak D call TRBD1 (5 bases). The ends were cut back, 5 bases at V and 1 base at J, with 20 bases in the middle. Germline lookup yields CDR1 MDHEN and CDR2 SYDVKM. The CDR3 is 17 residues long. CDR3 nucleotides: TGTGCCAGCAGTCTCAATCGATGGGGCGGGGATAACTATGGCTACACCTTC. Its protein product is CASSLNRWGGDNYGYTF.

This clonotype was counted a single time. The chain has TRBV19 and TRBJ1-1; perhaps TRBD1 as D (6 bases). CDR1 is LNHDA and CDR2 is SQIVND in the germline V gene (reference sequence). V shed 4 bases and J shed 0 bases, with 15 bases lying between them. The CDR3 loop spans 16 amino acids. The CDR3 DNA reads as TGTGCCAGTAGTAGGGGGGGCGGCTTTATGAACACTGAAGCTTTCTTT. Amino acid sequence: CASSRGGGFMNTEAFF.

CDR3 protein: CASSPGTLGGEQYF. The CDR3 bases are TGCGCCAGCTCCCCCGGAACCCTCGGCGGGGAGCAGTACTTC. The chain has TRBV5-1 and TRBJ2-7, with a tentative D call TRBD2 (5 bases). Trimming took 7 bases from V and 7 from J, leaving 21 bases between them. The CDR3 sequence is 14 residues long. The germline gives CDR1 SGHRS, CDR2 YFSETQ.

The rearrangement uses TRBV18 and TRBJ2-7; a possible D gene is TRBD1 (6 bases). V was pared by 6 bases and J by 2 bases, with 14 bases between. The CDR3 has 14 amino acids. The germline gives CDR1 KGHSH, CDR2 LQKENI. The CDR3 nucleotides read TGTGCCAGCTCGAATTACAGGGACGCCTACGAGCAGTACTTC. Translating gives CASSNYRDAYEQYF. The full variable domain, with the rest looked up from reference TRBV18 and TRBJ2-7, is NAGVMQNPRHLVRRRGQEARLRCSPMKGHSHVYWYRQLPEEGLKFMVYLQKENIIDESGMPKERFSAEFPKEGPSILRIQQVVRGDSAAYFCASSNYRDAYEQYFGPGTRLTVT.

The J gene is TRBJ2-7, the V gene TRBV7-9, with 7 bases identical to TRBD1. Trimming removed 5 bases from V and 5 bases from J; junction bases left unmatched: 12. Per the germline V gene, CDR1 is SEHNR and CDR2 is FQNEAQ (reference sequence). The CDR3 runs 15 residues. The CDR3 DNA reads TGTGCCAGCAGCCAAGGACAGGCTCCCGATCACGAGCAGTACTTC. It is translated as CASSQGQAPDHEQYF.

This clonotype showed up just a few times. DNA for the CDR3: TGTGCCAGCAGTGGTGGGCGGTGGGCGATTAATCAGCCCCAGCATTTT. Translating it yields CASSGGRWAINQPQHF. The rearrangement uses TRBV28 and TRBJ1-5; D gene unclear. Germline lookup yields CDR1 MDHEN and CDR2 SYDVKM. V was pared by 5 bases and J by 4 bases, with 18 bases between. The CDR3 extends over 16 amino acids.

This chain uses TRBV11-2 with TRBJ2-7; D may correspond to TRBD1 or TRBD2 (5 bases each). V was cut by 5 bases and J by 4 bases, with 12 bases left in between. Germline values: CDR1 SGHAT, CDR2 FQNNGV. The CDR3 contains 13 residues. CDR3 nucleotide sequence: TGTGCCAGCAGCAGGGGCGGGCGGTACGAGCAGTACTTC. Its protein product is CASSRGGRYEQYF.

Only a few counts were recorded for this clonotype. This chain joins TRBV6-1 and TRBJ2-7; the D is unclear. This CDR3 has 13 residues. The V end lost 4 bases, the J end lost 2 bases, and 9 bases lay between the germline ends. Germline V gene data show CDR1 as MNHNS and CDR2 as SASEGT. This CDR3 is CASSVGPTYEQYF. The DNA of the CDR3 is TGTGCCAGCAGTGTGGGCCCGACCTACGAGCAGTACTTC.